This T cell receptor beta chain was identified during a study of shared clonotypes between healthy human individuals. About this clone itself: This CDR3 is also generated by other DNA sequences in the sample.

Terminally differentiated effector memory CD45RA+ cells were excluded from the naive CD8 cells, which were CD45RO-negative and positively selected for CCR7. A deep-level run was used for the assay. Assay: immunoSEQ multiplex PCR; the TCRdb copy retains only in-frame clones and omits some. The data hold around 1.9 million clones, with about 94% observed a single time. The source material was naive CD8+ T cells from PBMCs. The source is a man younger than 35 in good health. Some clones in this sample may be carry-over from other donors' samples.

The CDR3 DNA reads TGTGCCAGCAGCGTCACAGGGGGCGGTCAGCCCCAGCATTTT. This codes for CASSVTGGGQPQHF. The genes are TRBV27 and TRBJ1-5, with TRBD1 matching 9 bases. Germline V gene lookup returns CDR1 MNHEY and CDR2 SMNVEV (reference sequence). Trimming removed 6 bases from V and 6 bases from J; junction bases left unmatched: 6. This CDR3 has 14 amino acids.